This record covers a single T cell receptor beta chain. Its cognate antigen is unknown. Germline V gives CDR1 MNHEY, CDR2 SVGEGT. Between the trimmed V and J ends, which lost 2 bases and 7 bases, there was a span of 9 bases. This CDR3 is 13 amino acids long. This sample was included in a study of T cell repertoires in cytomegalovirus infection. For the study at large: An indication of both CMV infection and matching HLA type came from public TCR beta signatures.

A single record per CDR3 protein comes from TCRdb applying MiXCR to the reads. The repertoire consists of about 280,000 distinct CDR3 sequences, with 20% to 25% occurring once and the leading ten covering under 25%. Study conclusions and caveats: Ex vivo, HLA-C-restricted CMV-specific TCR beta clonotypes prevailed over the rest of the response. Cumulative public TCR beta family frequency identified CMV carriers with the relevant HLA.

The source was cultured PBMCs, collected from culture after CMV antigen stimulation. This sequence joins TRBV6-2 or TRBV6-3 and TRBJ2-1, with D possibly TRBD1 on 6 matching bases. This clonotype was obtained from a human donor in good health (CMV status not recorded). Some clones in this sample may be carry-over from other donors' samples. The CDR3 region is CASSYQGSNEQFF. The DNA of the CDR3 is TGTGCCAGCAGTTACCAGGGGAGTAATGAGCAGTTCTTC.